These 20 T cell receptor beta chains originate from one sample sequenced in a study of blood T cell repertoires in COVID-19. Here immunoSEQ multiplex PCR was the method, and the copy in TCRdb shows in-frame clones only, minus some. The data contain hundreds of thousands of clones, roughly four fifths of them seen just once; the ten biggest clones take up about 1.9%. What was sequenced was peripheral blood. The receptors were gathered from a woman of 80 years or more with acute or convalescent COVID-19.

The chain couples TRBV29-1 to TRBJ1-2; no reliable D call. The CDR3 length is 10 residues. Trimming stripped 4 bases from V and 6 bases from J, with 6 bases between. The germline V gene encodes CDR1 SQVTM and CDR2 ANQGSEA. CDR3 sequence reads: CSVGEDGYTF. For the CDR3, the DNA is TGCAGCGTTGGGGAGGATGGCTACACCTTC.

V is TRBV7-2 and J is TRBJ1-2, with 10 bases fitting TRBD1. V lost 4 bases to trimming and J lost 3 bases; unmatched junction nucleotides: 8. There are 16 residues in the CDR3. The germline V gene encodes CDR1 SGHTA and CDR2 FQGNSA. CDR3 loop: CASSSFKGQGYYGYTF. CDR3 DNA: TGTGCCAGCAGCTCTTTTAAGGGACAGGGGTACTATGGCTACACCTTC. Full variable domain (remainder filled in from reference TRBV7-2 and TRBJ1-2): GAGVSQSPSNKVTEKGKDVELRCDPISGHTALYWYRQSLGQGLEFLIYFQGNSAPDKSGLPSDRFSAERTGGSVSTLTIQRTQQEDSAVYLCASSSFKGQGYYGYTFGSGTRLTVV.

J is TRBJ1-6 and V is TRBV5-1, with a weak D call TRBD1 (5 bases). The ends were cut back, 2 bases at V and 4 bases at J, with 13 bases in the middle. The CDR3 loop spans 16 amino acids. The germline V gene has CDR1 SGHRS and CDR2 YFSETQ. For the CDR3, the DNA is TGCGCCAGCAGCTTTTCCCTGGGGCCTTATAATTCACCCCTCCACTTT. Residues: CASSFSLGPYNSPLHF.

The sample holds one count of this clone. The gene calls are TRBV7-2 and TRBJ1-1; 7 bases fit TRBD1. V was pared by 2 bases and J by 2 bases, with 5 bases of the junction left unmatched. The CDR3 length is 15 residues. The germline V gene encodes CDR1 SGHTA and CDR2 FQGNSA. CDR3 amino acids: CASSLTRTGNTEAFF. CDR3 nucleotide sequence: TGTGCCAGCAGCTTAACCAGGACAGGCAACACTGAAGCTTTCTTT.

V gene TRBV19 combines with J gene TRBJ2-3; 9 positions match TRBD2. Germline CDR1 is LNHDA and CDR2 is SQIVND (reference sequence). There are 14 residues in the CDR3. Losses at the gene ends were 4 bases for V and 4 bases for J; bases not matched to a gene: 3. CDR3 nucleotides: TGTGCCAGTAGTAGTAGCGGGGGTTCAGATACGCAGTATTTT. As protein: CASSSSGGSDTQYF.

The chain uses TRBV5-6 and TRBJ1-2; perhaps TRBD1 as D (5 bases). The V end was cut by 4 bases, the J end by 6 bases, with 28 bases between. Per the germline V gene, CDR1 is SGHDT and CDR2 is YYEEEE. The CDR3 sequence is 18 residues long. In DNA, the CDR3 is TGTGCCAGCAGCCTTACTATGTACAGGAACGGTGGACGCGATGGCTACACCTTC. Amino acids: CASSLTMYRNGGRDGYTF.

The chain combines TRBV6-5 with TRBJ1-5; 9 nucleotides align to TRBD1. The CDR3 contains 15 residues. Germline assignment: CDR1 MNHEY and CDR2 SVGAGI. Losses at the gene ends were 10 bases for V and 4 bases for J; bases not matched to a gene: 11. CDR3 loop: CATDRGGQGNQPQHF. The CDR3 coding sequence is TGTGCCACCGATCGGGGGGGACAGGGTAATCAGCCCCAGCATTTT.

The CDR3 sequence is CASSPGTSKQETQYF. The CDR3 DNA follows: TGTGCCAGCAGCCCCGGGACTTCGAAACAAGAGACCCAGTACTTC. This rearrangement joins TRBV11-3 to TRBJ2-5, with D possibly matching TRBD2 (6 bases). V dropped 5 bases and J dropped 2 bases, with 15 bases sitting between them. This CDR3 region has 15 residues. CDR1 SGHNT and CDR2 YENEEA come from the germline V gene.

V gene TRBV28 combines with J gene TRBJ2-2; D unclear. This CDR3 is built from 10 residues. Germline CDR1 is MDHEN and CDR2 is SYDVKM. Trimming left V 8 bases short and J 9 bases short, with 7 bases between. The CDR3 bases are TGTGCCAGCTTTCACAGGGAGCTGTTTTTT. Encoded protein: CASFHRELFF. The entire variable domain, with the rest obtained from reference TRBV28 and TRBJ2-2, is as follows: DVKVTQSSRYLVKRTGEKVFLECVQDMDHENMFWYRQDPGLGLRLIYFSYDVKMKEKGDIPEGYSVSREKKERFSLILESASTNQTSMYLCASFHRELFFGEGSRLTVL.

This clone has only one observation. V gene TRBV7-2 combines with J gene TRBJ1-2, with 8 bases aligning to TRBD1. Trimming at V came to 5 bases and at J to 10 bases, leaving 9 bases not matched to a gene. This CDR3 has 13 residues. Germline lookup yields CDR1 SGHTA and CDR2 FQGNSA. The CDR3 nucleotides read TGTGCCAGCAGCGGCCGGGACAGGCGAAACTACACCTTC. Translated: CASSGRDRRNYTF.

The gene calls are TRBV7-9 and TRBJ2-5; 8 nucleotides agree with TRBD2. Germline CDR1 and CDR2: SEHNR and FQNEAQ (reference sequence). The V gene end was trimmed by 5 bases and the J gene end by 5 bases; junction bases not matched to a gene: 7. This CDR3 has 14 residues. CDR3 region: CASSRRGGGETQYF. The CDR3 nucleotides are TGTGCCAGCAGCCGACGGGGGGGCGGGGAGACCCAGTACTTC. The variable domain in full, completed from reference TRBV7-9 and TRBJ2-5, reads DTGVSQNPRHKITKRGQNVTFRCDPISEHNRLYWYRQTLGQGPEFLTYFQNEAQLEKSRLLSDRFSAERPKGSFSTLEIQRTEQGDSAMYLCASSRRGGGETQYFGPGTRLLVL.

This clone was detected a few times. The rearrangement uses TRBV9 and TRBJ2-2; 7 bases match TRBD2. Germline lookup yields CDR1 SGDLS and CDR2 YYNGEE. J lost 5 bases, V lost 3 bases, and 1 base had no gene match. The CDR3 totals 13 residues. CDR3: CASSASGTGELFF. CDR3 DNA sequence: TGTGCCAGCAGCGCTAGCGGAACCGGGGAGCTGTTTTTT.

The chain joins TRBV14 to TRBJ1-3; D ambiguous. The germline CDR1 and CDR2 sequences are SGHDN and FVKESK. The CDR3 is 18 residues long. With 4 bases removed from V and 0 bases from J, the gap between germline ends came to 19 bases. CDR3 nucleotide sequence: TGTGCCAGCAGCCCGTTAATCTATAGCATCTACTCTGGAAACACCATATATTTT. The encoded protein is CASSPLIYSIYSGNTIYF.

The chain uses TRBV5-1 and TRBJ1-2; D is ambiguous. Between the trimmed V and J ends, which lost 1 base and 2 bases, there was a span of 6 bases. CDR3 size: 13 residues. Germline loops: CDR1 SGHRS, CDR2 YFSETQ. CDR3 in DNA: TGCGCCAGCAGCTTGATACAGAACTATGGCTACACCTTC. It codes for CASSLIQNYGYTF.

The CDR3 region has the DNA TGTGCCAGCAGCTCGACAGGGGTCGACACTGAAGCTTTCTTT. Its translation is CASSSTGVDTEAFF. The genes are TRBV7-3 and TRBJ1-1, with TRBD1 matching over 8 bases. This CDR3 has 14 residues. Germline V CDR1 and CDR2: SGHTA, FQGTGA. V lost 4 bases, J lost 3 bases, and 4 bases stayed unmatched.

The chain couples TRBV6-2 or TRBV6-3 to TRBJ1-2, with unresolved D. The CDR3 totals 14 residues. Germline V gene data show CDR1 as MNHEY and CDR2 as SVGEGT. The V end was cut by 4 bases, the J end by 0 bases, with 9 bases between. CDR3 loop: CASSSNRANYGYTF. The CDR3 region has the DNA TGTGCCAGCAGTTCGAACAGAGCTAACTATGGCTACACCTTC.

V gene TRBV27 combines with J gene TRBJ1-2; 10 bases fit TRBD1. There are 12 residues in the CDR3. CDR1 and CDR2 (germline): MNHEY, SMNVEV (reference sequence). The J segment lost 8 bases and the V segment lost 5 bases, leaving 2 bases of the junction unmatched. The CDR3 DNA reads TGTGCCAGCAGTCTGACAGGGGGCGGCTACACCTTC. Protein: CASSLTGGGYTF.

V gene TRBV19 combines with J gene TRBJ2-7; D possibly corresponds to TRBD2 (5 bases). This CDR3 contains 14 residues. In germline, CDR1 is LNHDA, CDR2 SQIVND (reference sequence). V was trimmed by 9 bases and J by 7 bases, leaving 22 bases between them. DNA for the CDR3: TGTGCCAGGCGATCTTCTGGACTGGATGGGGAGCAGTACTTC. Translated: CARRSSGLDGEQYF.

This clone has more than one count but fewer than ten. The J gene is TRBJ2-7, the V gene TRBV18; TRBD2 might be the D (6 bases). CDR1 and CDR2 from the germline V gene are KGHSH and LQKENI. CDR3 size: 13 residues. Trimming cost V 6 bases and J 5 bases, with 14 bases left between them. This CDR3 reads CASSTRDEHEQYF. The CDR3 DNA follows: TGTGCCAGCTCGACGCGGGATGAGCACGAGCAGTACTTC.

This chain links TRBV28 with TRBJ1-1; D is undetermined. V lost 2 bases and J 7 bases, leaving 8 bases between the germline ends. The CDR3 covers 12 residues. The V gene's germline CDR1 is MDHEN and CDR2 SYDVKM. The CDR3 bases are TGTGCCAGCAGTTTACCAGGCTTTGAAGCTTTCTTT. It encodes CASSLPGFEAFF.